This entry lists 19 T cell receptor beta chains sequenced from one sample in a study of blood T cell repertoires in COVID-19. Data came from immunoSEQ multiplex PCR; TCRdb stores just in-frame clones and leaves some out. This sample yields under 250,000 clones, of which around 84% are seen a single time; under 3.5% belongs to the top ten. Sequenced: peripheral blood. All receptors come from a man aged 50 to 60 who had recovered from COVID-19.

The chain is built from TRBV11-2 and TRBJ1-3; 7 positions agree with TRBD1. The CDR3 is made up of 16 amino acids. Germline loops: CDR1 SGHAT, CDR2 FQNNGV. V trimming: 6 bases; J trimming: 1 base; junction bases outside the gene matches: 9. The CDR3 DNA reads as TGTGCCAGCAGAATTACCCAGGGGGGATCTGGAAACACCATATATTTT. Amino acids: CASRITQGGSGNTIYF.

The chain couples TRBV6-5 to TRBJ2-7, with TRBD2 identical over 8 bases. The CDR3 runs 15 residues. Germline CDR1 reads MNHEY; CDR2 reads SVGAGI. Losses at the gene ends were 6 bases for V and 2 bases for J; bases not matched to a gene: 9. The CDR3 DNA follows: TGTGCCAGCAGCCCCACTGGACTAGCTGCCTACGAGCAGTACTTC. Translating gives CASSPTGLAAYEQYF.

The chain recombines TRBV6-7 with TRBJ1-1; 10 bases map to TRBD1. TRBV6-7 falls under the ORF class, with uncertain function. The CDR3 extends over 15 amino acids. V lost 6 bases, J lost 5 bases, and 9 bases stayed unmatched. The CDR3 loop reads CASSRGQGEETEAFF. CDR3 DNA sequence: TGTGCCAGCAGCCGAGGACAGGGGGAAGAGACTGAAGCTTTCTTT.

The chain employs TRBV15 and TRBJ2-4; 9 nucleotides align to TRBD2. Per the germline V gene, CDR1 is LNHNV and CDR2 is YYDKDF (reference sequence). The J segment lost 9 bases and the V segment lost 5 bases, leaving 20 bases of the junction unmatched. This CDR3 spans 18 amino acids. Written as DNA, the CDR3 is TGTGCCACCAGCTCTGGGGCCCATAGCGGACTAGCGCGGGGCATTCAGTACTTC. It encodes CATSSGAHSGLARGIQYF.

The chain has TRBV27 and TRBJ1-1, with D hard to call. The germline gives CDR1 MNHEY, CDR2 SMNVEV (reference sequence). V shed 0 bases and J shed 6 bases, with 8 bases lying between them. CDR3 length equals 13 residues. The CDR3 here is CASSLSEGPEAFF. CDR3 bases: TGTGCCAGCAGTTTATCGGAGGGCCCTGAAGCTTTCTTT.

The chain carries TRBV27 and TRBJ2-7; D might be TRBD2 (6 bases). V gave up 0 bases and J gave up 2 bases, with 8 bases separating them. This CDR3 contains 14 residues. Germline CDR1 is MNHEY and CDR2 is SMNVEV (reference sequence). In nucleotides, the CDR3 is TGTGCCAGCAGTTTATCGGAGGGAACCTACGAGCAGTACTTC. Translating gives CASSLSEGTYEQYF.

The DNA of the CDR3 is TGTGCCAGCAGCTTTGAAACTAGCGGGAGCCGGGAGCTGTTTTTT. This codes for CASSFETSGSRELFF. The chain is built from TRBV5-5 and TRBJ2-2, with 11 bases identical to TRBD2. The V segment lost 2 bases and the J segment 9 bases; nucleotides outside the gene matches: 6. CDR1 is SGHKS and CDR2 is YYEKEE in the germline V gene (reference sequence). This CDR3 has 15 amino acids.

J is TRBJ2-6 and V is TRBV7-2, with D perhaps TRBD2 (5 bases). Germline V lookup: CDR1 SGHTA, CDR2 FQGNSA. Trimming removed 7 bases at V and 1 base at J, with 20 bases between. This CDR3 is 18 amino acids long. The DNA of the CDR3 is TGTGCCAGCACCTTTAGCAGTGTTTCGGGGTCTGGGGCCAACGTCCTGACTTTC. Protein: CASTFSSVSGSGANVLTF.

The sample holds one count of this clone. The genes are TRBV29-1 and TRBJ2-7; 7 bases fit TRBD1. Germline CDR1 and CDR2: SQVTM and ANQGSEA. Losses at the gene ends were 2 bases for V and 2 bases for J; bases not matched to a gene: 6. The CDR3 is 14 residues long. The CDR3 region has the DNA TGCAGCGTTGAAAAGCCGGGACAGACCTACGAGCAGTACTTC. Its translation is CSVEKPGQTYEQYF.

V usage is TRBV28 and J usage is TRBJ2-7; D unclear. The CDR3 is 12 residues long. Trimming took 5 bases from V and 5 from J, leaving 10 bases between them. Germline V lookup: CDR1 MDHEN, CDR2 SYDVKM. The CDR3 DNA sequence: TGTGCCAGCAGTAAACCGGTAGACGAGCAGTACTTC. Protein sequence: CASSKPVDEQYF. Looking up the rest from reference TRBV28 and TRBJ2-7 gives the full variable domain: DVKVTQSSRYLVKRTGEKVFLECVQDMDHENMFWYRQDPGLGLRLIYFSYDVKMKEKGDIPEGYSVSREKKERFSLILESASTNQTSMYLCASSKPVDEQYFGPGTRLTVT.

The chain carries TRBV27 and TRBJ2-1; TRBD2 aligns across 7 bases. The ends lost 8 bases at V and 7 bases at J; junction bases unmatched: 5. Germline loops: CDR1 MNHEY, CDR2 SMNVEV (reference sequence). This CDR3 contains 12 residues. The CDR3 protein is CASGRAGNEQFF. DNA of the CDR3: TGTGCCAGCGGGAGGGCGGGTAATGAGCAGTTCTTC.

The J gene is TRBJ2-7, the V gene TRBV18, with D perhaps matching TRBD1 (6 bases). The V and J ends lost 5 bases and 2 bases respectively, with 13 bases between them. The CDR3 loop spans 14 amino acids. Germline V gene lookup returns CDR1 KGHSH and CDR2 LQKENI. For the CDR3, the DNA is TGTGCCAGCTCAGAGCTGACAGGAGCCTACGAGCAGTACTTC. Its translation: CASSELTGAYEQYF.

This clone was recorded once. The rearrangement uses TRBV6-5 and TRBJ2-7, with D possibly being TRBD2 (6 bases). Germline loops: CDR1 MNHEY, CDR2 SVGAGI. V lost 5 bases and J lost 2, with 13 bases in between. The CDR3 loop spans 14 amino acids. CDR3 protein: CASSLREEAYEQYF. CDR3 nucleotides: TGTGCCAGCAGTCTCAGGGAGGAGGCCTACGAGCAGTACTTC.

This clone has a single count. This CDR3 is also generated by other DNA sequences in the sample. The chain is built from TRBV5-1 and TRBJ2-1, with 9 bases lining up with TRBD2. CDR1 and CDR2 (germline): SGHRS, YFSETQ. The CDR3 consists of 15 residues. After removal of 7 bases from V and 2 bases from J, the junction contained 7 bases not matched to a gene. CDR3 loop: CASGVTSGTYNEQFF. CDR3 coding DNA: TGCGCCAGCGGGGTGACTAGCGGAACCTACAATGAGCAGTTCTTC.

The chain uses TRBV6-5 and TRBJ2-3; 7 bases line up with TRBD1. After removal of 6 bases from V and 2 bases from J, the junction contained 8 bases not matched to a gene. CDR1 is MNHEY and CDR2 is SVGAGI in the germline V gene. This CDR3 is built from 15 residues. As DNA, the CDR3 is TGTGCCAGCAGAATTACGACAGGGTACACAGATACGCAGTATTTT. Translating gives CASRITTGYTDTQYF.

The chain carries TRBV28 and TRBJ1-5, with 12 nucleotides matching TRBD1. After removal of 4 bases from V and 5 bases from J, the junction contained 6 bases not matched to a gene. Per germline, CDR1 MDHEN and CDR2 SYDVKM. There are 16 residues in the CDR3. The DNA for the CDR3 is TGTGCCAGCAGTTCGGGGACAGGGGGCTCCTATCAGCCCCAGCATTTT. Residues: CASSSGTGGSYQPQHF.

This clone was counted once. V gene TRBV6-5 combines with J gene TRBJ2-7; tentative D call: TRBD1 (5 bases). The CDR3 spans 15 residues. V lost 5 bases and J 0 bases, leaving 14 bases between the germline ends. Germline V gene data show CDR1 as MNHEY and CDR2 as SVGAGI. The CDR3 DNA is TGTGCCAGCAGTCCTGCCTCGACAGTCTCCTACGAGCAGTACTTC. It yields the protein CASSPASTVSYEQYF.

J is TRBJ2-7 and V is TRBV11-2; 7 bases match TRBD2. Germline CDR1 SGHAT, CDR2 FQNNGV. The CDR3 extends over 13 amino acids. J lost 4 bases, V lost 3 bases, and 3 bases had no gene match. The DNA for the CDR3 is TGTGCCAGCAGCTTTACTAGCGCATACGAGCAGTACTTC. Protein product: CASSFTSAYEQYF. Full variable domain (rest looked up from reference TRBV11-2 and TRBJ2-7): EAGVAQSPRYKIIEKRQSVAFWCNPISGHATLYWYQQILGQGPKLLIQFQNNGVVDDSQLPKDRFSAERLKGVDSTLKIQPAKLEDSAVYLCASSFTSAYEQYFGPGTRLTVT.

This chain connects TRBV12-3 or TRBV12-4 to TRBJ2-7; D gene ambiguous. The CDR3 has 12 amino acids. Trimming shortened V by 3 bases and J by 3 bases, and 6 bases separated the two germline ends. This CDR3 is CASSFLSYEQYF. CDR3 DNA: TGTGCCAGCAGTTTTCTGAGCTACGAGCAGTACTTC.